Each of the 10 T cell receptor beta chains below was sequenced from the same sample in a study of CD8 T cells in Susac syndrome. Random hexamers were used to reverse transcribe an amount of about 0.5 to 1 ug RNA. One entry per CDR3 protein, called by TCRdb with MiXCR from the immunoSEQ multiplex PCR reads. The profile shows about 76,000 distinct CDR3 sequences, about 93% of them singletons. Input material: CD8+ T cells from PBMCs. These receptors were collected from a human donor with Susac syndrome.

The gene calls are TRBV13 and TRBJ1-1; D may be TRBD1 (5 bases). The CDR3 is 17 residues long. CDR1 is PRHDT, CDR2 FYEKMQ, per germline (reference sequence). The V gene lost 5 bases and the J gene lost 3 bases, with 22 bases spanning the gap. CDR3 DNA sequence: TGTGCCAGCAGCCCTTCCCCGGGACGAGCAGGAGACACTGAAGCTTTCTTT. This gives the protein CASSPSPGRAGDTEAFF. Looking up the rest from reference TRBV13 and TRBJ1-1 gives the full variable domain: AAGVIQSPRHLIKEKRETATLKCYPIPRHDTVYWYQQGPGQDPQFLISFYEKMQSDKGSIPDRFSAQQFSDYHSELNMSSLELGDSALYFCASSPSPGRAGDTEAFFGQGTRLTVV.

The chain couples TRBV7-6 to TRBJ2-2; D is perhaps TRBD2 (6 bases). Trimming cost V 1 base and J 5 bases, with 14 bases left between them. This CDR3 contains 16 residues. Germline CDR1 reads SGHVS; CDR2 reads FNYEAQ. Here the CDR3 DNA reads TGTGCCAGCAGCTTAGTAACGGGAGCGGGTACCGGGGAGCTGTTTTTT. Translating it yields CASSLVTGAGTGELFF.

V gene TRBV5-6 combines with J gene TRBJ2-7, with unresolved D. Trimming removed 4 bases from V and 0 bases from J, with 11 bases in between. Germline CDR1 and CDR2: SGHDT and YYEEEE. There are 14 residues in the CDR3. The CDR3 nucleotides read TGTGCCAGCAGCACAAGCACGAGCTCCTACGAGCAGTACTTC. It yields the protein CASSTSTSSYEQYF. The variable domain in full, completed from reference TRBV5-6 and TRBJ2-7, reads DAGVTQSPTHLIKTRGQQVTLRCSPKSGHDTVSWYQQALGQGPQFIFQYYEEEERQRGNFPDRFSGHQFPNYSSELNVNALLLGDSALYLCASSTSTSSYEQYFGPGTRLTVT.

A single count supports this clonotype. The chain couples TRBV6-2 or TRBV6-3 to TRBJ2-7; no reliable D call. The V and J ends lost 0 bases and 4 bases respectively, with 7 bases between them. The CDR3 has 13 amino acids. Germline loops: CDR1 MNHEY, CDR2 SVGEGT. The CDR3 nucleotides read TGTGCCAGCAGTTACTCAAGCAGGTACGAGCAGTACTTC. Its translation is CASSYSSRYEQYF.

This sequence joins TRBV5-1 and TRBJ2-1, with TRBD1 identical over 8 bases. The CDR3 has 16 residues. Trimming took 0 bases from V and 6 from J; bases not matched to a gene: 8. Germline CDR1 and CDR2: SGHRS and YFSETQ. CDR3 DNA sequence: TGCGCCAGCAGCTTGGATTGGACAGGGCCTTTCAATGAGCAGTTCTTC. It codes for CASSLDWTGPFNEQFF.

Concerning this clonotype: Its ends do not fully match the called genes, so a read error is possible. The chain recombines TRBV27 with TRBJ2-2; TRBD2 agrees at 8 bases. CDR3 length equals 15 residues. Per germline, CDR1 MNHEY and CDR2 SMNVEV (reference sequence). The CDR3 DNA reads as TGTGCCAGCAATTTATTTCTCGGGAGGGGCGGGGAGCTGTTTTTT. It codes for CASNLFLGRGGELFF.

This chain uses TRBV5-5 with TRBJ2-1, with a tentative D call TRBD2 (5 bases). This CDR3 spans 16 amino acids. From germline, CDR1 is SGHKS and CDR2 YYEKEE (reference sequence). V gave up 4 bases and J gave up 2 bases, with 16 bases separating them. The CDR3 nucleotides are TGTGCCAGCAGCCCCCGGACTTACCTACCCTACAATGAGCAGTTCTTC. It encodes CASSPRTYLPYNEQFF.

The chain uses TRBV15 and TRBJ2-5; D might be TRBD2 (6 bases). Trimming removed 5 bases at V and 1 base at J, with 11 bases between. This CDR3 spans 14 amino acids. CDR1 and CDR2 from the germline V gene are LNHNV and YYDKDF (reference sequence). CDR3 coding DNA: TGTGCCACCAGCCGCGGGACTCCCCAAGAGACCCAGTACTTC. Translating it yields CATSRGTPQETQYF.

The CDR3 DNA follows: TGTGCCAGCAGTTCGACCGGGACTAGGATCGAGCAGTACTTC. Protein: CASSSTGTRIEQYF. The J gene is TRBJ2-7, the V gene TRBV7-2, with 8 nucleotides matching TRBD2. The germline gives CDR1 SGHTA, CDR2 FQGNSA. Trimming removed 6 bases from V and 6 bases from J; junction bases left unmatched: 10. The CDR3 totals 14 residues.

The chain has TRBV6-2 or TRBV6-3 and TRBJ2-1; 9 bases map to TRBD2. The germline CDR1 and CDR2 sequences are MNHEY and SVGEGT. Germline trimming cut 6 bases from V and 16 bases from J; bases unmatched to any gene: 13. The CDR3 has 13 residues. DNA for the CDR3: TGTGCCAGCAGCCCCTCCGTAGCGGGGGTTTATTTCTTC. This codes for CASSPSVAGVYFF.